This T cell receptor (beta chain) was sequenced for a study of blood T cell repertoires in COVID-19 (dated by TCRdb to the early 2020s). In the study overall: Collaborator samples came from the United States, Italy and Spain and covered acute and convalescent phases of COVID-19. The repertoires were made available in a free public database intended to serve as a resource for research on the immune response to SARS-CoV-2. Samples were obtained from the ongoing ImmuneRACE study (first 160 participants) and from over 1,000 subjects provided by 6 global collaborators. A de-identified subject ID, COVID-19 status, age in years and sex were almost always included in the sample metadata. The material from the prospective study consisted of cDNA or gDNA derived from T cells, B-cell-depleted T cells, or PBMCs. Where available, HLA class I and class II types were obtained from metadata supplied by the sample provider rather than from assay-based typing. Deeply sampled blood TCRbeta repertoires from subjects exposed to, actively infected with, or recovered from COVID-19 were included in the dataset.

The immunoSEQ Assay, a bias-controlled multiplex PCR, was used to amplify TCRbeta CDR3 regions from genomic DNA. The authors' pipeline ran thus. The number of nucleated cells in each sample was estimated from the amplification of reference gene primers within the assay. To quantify the absolute abundance of each unique TCRbeta CDR3 rearrangement, sequence reads were collapsed and filtered. For each sample, productive Simpson clonality was calculated by taking the square root of Simpson's diversity index across productive rearrangements. Held by TCRdb, this immuneACCESS table contains in-frame sequences only and omits some clones. Under half of the omission traces to an unresolved V gene where checked; the cause of the rest is unknown. That table supplies the V and J calls and clone size; D and trimming were determined from the DNA. Here the sample has about 220,000 clones; 85% to 90% occur a single time. In total, the top ten clones hold about 3% of the sample.

A remark on this clone: The specificity of this receptor is unknown. Base qualities are not recorded, but no much larger clone differs from it by a single base.

In the prospective study, participants were roughly 18 to 100 years old, resided in about two dozen geographic areas of the United States, and were enrolled through a virtual design. In the prospective study, participants were assigned to cohorts based on the clinical history participants reported in a screening survey and a study questionnaire. Each participant in the prospective study had whole blood, serum and a nasopharyngeal or oropharyngeal swab collected by mobile phlebotomists. Over an approximately 2-month period, participants in the prospective study had the option of providing additional blood draws and questionnaires. Blood samples from the prospective study were shipped frozen or at room temperature prior to DNA extraction. CDR3 length: 15 amino acids, cysteine to phenylalanine. Only the CDR3 DNA stays, 45 bases, in frame from base 1. Taken from the germline V gene, the CDR1 and CDR2 loops are MGHRA and YSYEKL. Ends trimmed: V by 4 bases, J by 6 bases; bases unmatched to a gene: 10.

Overall results and qualifications from the work: How much clinical and demographic metadata was included differed by source and by participant, and the metadata was provided uncurated.

Sequenced: PBMCs or T cells enriched from blood (not recorded which). This chain is built from TRBV4-1 and TRBJ2-7, with 9 bases in between that match TRBD1. This receptor was obtained from a woman in her late teens or twenties in a cohort exposed to, infected with or recovered from COVID-19 (not recorded which). For the CDR3, the sequence is CASSLLDRGHREQYF. The bases read TGCGCCAGCAGCCTTTTGGACAGGGGCCACCGCGAGCAGTACTTC.